The clone carrying this T cell receptor beta chain was observed a single time. What it binds is unknown. These data originate in a study of radiation and T cells in renal cell carcinoma. Time point given: baseline pretreatment blood. Treatment indicated: 15 Gy SBRT to primary tumor, nephrectomy 4 weeks later. Serial blood draws occurred at baseline and 2 and 4 weeks post-SBRT. V was pared by 2 bases and J by 0 bases, with 11 bases between. Germline values: CDR1 LGHNA, CDR2 YSLEER. This CDR3 has 15 residues. Findings and limits, study-wide: From baseline, blood top tumor clonotypes peaked at 2 weeks post-radiation.

Libraries were prepared by immunoSEQ multiplex PCR; TCRdb keeps only in-frame clonotypes and omits some of them. The table has tens of thousands of clones, 65% to 85% seen once. The chain links TRBV4-3 to TRBJ2-7; D remains unclear. The sample in question was blood, obtained from a patient whose treatment included radiotherapy and nephrectomy. This clonotype was sampled from a man aged 60 to 75 with renal cell carcinoma. CDR3 protein: CASSQSTSFSYEQYF. In DNA form, the CDR3 reads TGCGCCAGCAGCCAATCTACCTCCTTCTCCTACGAGCAGTACTTC.